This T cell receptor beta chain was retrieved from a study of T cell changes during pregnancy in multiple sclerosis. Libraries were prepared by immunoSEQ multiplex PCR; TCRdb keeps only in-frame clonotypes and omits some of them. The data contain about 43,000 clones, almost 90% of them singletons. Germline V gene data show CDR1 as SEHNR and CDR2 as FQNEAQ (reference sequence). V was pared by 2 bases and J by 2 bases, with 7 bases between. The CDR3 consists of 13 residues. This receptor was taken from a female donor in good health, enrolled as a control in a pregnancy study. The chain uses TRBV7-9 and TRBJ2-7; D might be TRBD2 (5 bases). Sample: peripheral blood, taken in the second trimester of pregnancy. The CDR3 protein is CASSLLTTYEQYF. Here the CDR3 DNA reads TGTGCCAGCAGCTTATTGACTACCTACGAGCAGTACTTC. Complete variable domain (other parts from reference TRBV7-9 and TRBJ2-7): DTGVSQNPRHKITKRGQNVTFRCDPISEHNRLYWYRQTLGQGPEFLTYFQNEAQLEKSRLLSDRFSAERPKGSFSTLEIQRTEQGDSAMYLCASSLLTTYEQYFGPGTRLTVT.